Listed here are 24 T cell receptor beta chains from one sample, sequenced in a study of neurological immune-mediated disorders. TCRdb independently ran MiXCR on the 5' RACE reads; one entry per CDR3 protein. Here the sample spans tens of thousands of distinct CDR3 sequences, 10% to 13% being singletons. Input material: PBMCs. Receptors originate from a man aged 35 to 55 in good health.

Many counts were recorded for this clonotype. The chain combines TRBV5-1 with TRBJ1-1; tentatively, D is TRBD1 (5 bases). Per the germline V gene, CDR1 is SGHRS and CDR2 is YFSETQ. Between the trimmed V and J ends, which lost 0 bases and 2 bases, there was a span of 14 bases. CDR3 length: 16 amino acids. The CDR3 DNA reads TGCGCCAGCAGCTTGGGAGGAGGGGTTATCAACACTGAAGCTTTCTTT. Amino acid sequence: CASSLGGGVINTEAFF.

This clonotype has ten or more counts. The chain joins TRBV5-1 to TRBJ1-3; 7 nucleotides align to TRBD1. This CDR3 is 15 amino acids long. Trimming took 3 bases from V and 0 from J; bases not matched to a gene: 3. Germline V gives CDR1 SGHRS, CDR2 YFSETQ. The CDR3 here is CASSWGQNSGNTIYF. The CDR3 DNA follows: TGCGCCAGCAGCTGGGGACAGAACTCTGGAAACACCATATATTTT.

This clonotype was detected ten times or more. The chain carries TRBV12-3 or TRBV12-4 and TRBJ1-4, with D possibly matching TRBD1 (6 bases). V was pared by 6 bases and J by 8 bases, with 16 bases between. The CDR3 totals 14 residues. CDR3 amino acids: CASSSQGSGEKLFF. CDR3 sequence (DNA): TGTGCCAGCAGCTCCCAGGGGAGCGGGGAAAAACTGTTTTTT.

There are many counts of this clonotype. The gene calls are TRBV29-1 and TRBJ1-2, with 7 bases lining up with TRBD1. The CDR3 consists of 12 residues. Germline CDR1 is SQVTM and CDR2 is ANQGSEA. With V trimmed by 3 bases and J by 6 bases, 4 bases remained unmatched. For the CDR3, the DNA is TGCAGCGTTGAGCAGGGGGTCGATGGCTACACCTTC. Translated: CSVEQGVDGYTF.

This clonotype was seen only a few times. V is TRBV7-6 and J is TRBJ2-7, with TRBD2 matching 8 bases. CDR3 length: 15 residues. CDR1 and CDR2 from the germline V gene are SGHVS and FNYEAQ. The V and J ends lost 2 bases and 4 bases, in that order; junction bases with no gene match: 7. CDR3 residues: CASSLLPSGSYEQYF. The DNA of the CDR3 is TGTGCCAGCAGCTTACTGCCTAGCGGGTCTTACGAGCAGTACTTC.

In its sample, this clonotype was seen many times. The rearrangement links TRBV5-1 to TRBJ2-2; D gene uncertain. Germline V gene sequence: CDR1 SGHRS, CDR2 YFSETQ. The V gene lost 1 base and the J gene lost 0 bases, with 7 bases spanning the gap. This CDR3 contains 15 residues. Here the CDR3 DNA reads TGCGCCAGCAGCTTGAGCGCCCCGAACACCGGGGAGCTGTTTTTT. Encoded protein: CASSLSAPNTGELFF.

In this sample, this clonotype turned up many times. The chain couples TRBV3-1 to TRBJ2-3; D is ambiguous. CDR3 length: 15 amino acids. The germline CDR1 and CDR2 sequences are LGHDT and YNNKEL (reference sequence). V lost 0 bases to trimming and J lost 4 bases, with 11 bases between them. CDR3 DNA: TGTGCCAGCAGCCAAGACCCGCGTCGAGCAGATACGCAGTATTTT. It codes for CASSQDPRRADTQYF.

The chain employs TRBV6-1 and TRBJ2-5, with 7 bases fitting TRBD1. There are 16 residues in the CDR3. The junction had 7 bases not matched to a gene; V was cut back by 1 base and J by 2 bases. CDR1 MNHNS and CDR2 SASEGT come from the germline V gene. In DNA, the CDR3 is TGTGCCAGCAGTGAAGTGAAGGGGGCTATTCAAGAGACCCAGTACTTC. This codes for CASSEVKGAIQETQYF.

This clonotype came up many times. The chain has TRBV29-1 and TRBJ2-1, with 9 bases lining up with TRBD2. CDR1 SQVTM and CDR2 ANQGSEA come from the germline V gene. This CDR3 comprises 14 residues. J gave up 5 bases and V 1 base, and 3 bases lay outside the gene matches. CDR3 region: CSVEALAGNNEQFF. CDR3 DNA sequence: TGCAGCGTTGAAGCCCTAGCGGGAAACAATGAGCAGTTCTTC.

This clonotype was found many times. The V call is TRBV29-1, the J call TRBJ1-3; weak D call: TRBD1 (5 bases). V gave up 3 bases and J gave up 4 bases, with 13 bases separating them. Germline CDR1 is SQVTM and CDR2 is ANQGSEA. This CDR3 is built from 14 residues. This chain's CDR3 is CSVDGGTSGNTIYF. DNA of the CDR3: TGCAGCGTTGATGGCGGGACCTCGGGAAACACCATATATTTT.

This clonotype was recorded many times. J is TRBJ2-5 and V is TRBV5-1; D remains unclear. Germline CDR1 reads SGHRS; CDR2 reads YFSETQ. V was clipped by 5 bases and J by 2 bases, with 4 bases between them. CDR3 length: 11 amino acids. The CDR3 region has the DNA TGCGCCAGCAGGCAACAAGAGACCCAGTACTTC. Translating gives CASRQQETQYF.

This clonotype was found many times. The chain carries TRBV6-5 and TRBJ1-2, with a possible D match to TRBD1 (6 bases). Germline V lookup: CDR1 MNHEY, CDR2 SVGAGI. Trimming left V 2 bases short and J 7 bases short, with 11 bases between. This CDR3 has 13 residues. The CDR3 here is CASSYGGARGYTF. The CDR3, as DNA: TGTGCCAGCAGTTACGGGGGGGCGCGTGGCTACACCTTC.

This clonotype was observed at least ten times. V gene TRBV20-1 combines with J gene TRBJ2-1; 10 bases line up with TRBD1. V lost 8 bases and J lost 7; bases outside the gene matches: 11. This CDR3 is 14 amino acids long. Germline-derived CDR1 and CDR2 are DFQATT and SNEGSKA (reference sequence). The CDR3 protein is CSCTGTGAVNEQFF. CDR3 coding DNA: TGCAGTTGTACCGGGACAGGGGCAGTGAATGAGCAGTTCTTC.

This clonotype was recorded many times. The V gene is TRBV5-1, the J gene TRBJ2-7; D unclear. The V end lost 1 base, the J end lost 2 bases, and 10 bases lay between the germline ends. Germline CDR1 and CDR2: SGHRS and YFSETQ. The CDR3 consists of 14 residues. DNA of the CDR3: TGCGCCAGCAGCTTGCCTTCTTTACCCTACGAGCAGTACTTC. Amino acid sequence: CASSLPSLPYEQYF.

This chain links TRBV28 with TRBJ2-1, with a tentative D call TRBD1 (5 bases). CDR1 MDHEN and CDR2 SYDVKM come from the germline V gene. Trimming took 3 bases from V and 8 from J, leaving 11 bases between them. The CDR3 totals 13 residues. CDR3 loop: CASSFQGGDEQFF. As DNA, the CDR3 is TGTGCCAGCAGTTTTCAGGGTGGCGATGAGCAGTTCTTC.

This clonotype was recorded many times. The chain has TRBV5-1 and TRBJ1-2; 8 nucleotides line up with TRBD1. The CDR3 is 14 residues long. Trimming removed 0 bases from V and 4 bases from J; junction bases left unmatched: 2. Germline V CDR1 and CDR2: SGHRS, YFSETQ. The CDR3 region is CASSLEDRVYGYTF. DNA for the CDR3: TGCGCCAGCAGCTTGGAGGACAGGGTCTATGGCTACACCTTC.

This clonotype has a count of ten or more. The CDR3 DNA reads TGCAGTGCTAGAGATCCCCGACAGGGCCCCAATCAGCCCCAGCATTTT. Its translation: CSARDPRQGPNQPQHF. The rearrangement links TRBV20-1 to TRBJ1-5; 7 nucleotides match TRBD1. The CDR3 spans 16 residues. Unmatched junction bases numbered 8, after V lost 0 bases and J lost 3 bases. The germline gives CDR1 DFQATT, CDR2 SNEGSKA (reference sequence).

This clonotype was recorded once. This CDR3 reads CSARDEQTNTGELFF. In DNA form, the CDR3 reads TGCAGTGCTAGAGATGAACAGACTAACACCGGGGAGCTGTTTTTT. This chain links TRBV20-1 with TRBJ2-2; no clear D. CDR1 and CDR2 from the germline V gene are DFQATT and SNEGSKA (reference sequence). V was shortened by 0 bases and J by 2 bases, with 10 bases between the two germline ends. The CDR3 sequence is 15 residues long.

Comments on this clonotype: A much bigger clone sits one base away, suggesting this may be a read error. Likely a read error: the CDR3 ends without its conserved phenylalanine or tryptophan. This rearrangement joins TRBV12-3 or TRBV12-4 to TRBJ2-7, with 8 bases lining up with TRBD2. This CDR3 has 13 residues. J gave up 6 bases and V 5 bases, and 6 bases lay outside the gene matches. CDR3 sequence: CASSNGAGAEQYY. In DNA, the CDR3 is TGTGCCAGCAGTAATGGAGCGGGAGCCGAGCAGTACTAC.

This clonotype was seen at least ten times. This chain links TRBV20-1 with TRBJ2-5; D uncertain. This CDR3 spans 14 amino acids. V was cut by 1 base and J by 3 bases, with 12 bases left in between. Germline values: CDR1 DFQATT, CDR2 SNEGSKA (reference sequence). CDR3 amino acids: CSARVWLNEETQYF. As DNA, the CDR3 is TGCAGTGCTAGAGTGTGGCTTAACGAAGAGACCCAGTACTTC.

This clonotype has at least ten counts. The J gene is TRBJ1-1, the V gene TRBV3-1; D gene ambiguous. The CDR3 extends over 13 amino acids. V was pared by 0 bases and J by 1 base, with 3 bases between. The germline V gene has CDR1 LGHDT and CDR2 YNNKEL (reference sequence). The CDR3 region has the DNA TGTGCCAGCAGCCAAGACGAGAACACTGAAGCTTTCTTT. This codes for CASSQDENTEAFF.

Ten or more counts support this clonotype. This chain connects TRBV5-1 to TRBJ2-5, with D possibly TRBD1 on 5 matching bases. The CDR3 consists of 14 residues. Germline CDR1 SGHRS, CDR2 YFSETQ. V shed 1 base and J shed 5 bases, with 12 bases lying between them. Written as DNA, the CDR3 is TGCGCCAGCAGCTTGTCGGCAGGGATGGAGACCCAGTACTTC. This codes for CASSLSAGMETQYF. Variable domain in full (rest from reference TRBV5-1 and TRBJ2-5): KAGVTQTPRYLIKTRGQQVTLSCSPISGHRSVSWYQQTPGQGLQFLFEYFSETQRNKGNFPGRFSGRQFSNSRSEMNVSTLELGDSALYLCASSLSAGMETQYFGPGTRLLVL.

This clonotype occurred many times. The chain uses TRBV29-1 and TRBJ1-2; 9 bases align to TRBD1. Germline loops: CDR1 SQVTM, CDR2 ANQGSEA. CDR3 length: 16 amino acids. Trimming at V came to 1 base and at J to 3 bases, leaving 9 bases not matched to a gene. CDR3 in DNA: TGCAGCGTTGAAGGTACAGGGGGCCTGTACGACTATGGCTACACCTTC. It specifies CSVEGTGGLYDYGYTF.

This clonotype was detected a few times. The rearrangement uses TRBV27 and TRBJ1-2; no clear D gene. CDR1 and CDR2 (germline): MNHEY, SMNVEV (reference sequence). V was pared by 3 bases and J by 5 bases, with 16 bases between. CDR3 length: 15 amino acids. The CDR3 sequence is CASSFQVFPQYGYTF. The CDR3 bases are TGTGCCAGCAGTTTCCAGGTCTTCCCACAATATGGCTACACCTTC.